Below are 9 T cell receptor beta chains sequenced from a single sample in a study of T-cell reconstitution after alpha-beta-depleted transplantation in children. Unique molecular identifiers featured in how the TCRbeta library was prepared. From the PCR reads, TCRdb called clonotypes with MiXCR, one entry per CDR3 protein. The table shows 200,000 to 250,000 distinct CDR3 sequences, with over 9.5% occurring only once. Sequences were derived from PBMCs from the stem cell graft donor, sampled from the stem cell graft. The receptors derive from a human donor who donated a stem cell graft to a child with SCID.

This clonotype was observed a handful of times. The chain uses TRBV20-1 and TRBJ1-2; maybe TRBD1 (6 bases). V shed 3 bases and J shed 5 bases, with 16 bases lying between them. The CDR3 consists of 14 residues. In germline, CDR1 is DFQATT, CDR2 SNEGSKA (reference sequence). CDR3 sequence: CSASPRGGGYGYTF. The CDR3 bases are TGCAGTGCTAGCCCAAGGGGAGGGGGTTATGGCTACACCTTC.

In this sample, this clonotype turned up many times. The V gene is TRBV12-3 or TRBV12-4, the J gene TRBJ1-6; D is unresolved. The CDR3 sequence is 14 residues long. Trimming removed 7 bases from V and 7 bases from J, with 14 bases in between. CDR3 sequence (DNA): TGTGCCAGCACACTGGCCAGCGGAAATTCACCCCTCCACTTT. Amino acids: CASTLASGNSPLHF.

This clonotype showed up many times. The chain has TRBV5-1 and TRBJ2-3, with no clear D. The CDR3 has 12 amino acids. Germline V gives CDR1 SGHRS, CDR2 YFSETQ. V was clipped by 0 bases and J by 3 bases, with 2 bases between them. CDR3 sequence reads: CASSLETDTQYF. CDR3 sequence (DNA): TGCGCCAGCAGCTTGGAGACAGATACGCAGTATTTT.

This clonotype was seen ten or more times. This chain links TRBV12-3 or TRBV12-4 with TRBJ1-2; tentatively, D is TRBD1 (5 bases). V shed 4 bases and J shed 3 bases, with 15 bases lying between them. This CDR3 comprises 15 residues. The CDR3 DNA is TGTGCCAGCAGTTCCGGGACCGCCGTTTACTATGGCTACACCTTC. Protein product: CASSSGTAVYYGYTF.

Turning to this clonotype: A read error is possible here, since a much larger clone lies one base away. This sequence joins TRBV5-1 and TRBJ2-5; TRBD2 matches at 12 bases. Germline V gives CDR1 SGHRS, CDR2 YFSETQ. This CDR3 contains 15 residues. CDR3: CASSPLAGGQDTQYF. CDR3 nucleotide sequence: TGCGCCAGCAGCCCACTAGCGGGGGGTCAAGACACCCAGTACTTC.

This clonotype was observed many times. The gene calls are TRBV5-1 and TRBJ2-7; D may be TRBD1 or TRBD2 (6 bases each). Trimming took off 0 bases at V and 1 base at J, with 14 bases between the two ends. This CDR3 is 16 amino acids long. The germline CDR1 and CDR2 sequences are SGHRS and YFSETQ. The CDR3 coding sequence is TGCGCCAGCAGCTTGGGCCAGCAGGGGAGGTCCTACGAGCAGTACTTC. It codes for CASSLGQQGRSYEQYF.

At least ten counts were recorded for this clonotype. The V call is TRBV5-1, the J call TRBJ2-3, with 9 bases fitting TRBD2. J lost 0 bases, V lost 4 bases, and 9 bases had no gene match. CDR3 length equals 17 residues. CDR1 SGHRS and CDR2 YFSETQ come from the germline V gene. Written as DNA, the CDR3 is TGCGCCAGCAGCGAGTCCGCGGGGGGGCCGAGCACAGATACGCAGTATTTT. Translating it yields CASSESAGGPSTDTQYF.

About this clonotype: A much bigger clone sits one base away, suggesting this may be a read error. The chain is built from TRBV4-1 and TRBJ2-1; D gene uncertain. Germline-derived CDR1 and CDR2 are MGHRA and YSYEKL. There are 11 residues in the CDR3. CDR3 coding DNA: TGCGCCAACAGCCAAACCGGGGAGCAGTTCTTC. It codes for CANSQTGEQFF.

The gene calls are TRBV25-1 and TRBJ1-6; D not resolved. V was trimmed by 5 bases and J by 13 bases, leaving 24 bases between them. Germline CDR1 MGHDK, CDR2 SYGVNS. The CDR3 has 16 residues. The CDR3 loop is CASSRRTPREISPLHF. CDR3 DNA: TGTGCCAGCAGTCGTCGCACGCCTCGGGAGATTTCCCCCCTCCACTTT. Variable domain in full (rest from reference TRBV25-1 and TRBJ1-6): EADIYQTPRYLVIGTGKKITLECSQTMGHDKMYWYQQDPGMELHLIHYSYGVNSTEKGDLSSESTVSRIRTEHFPLTLESARPSHTSQYLCASSRRTPREISPLHFGNGTRLTVT.